This T cell receptor beta chain was identified in a study of cytomegalovirus exposure and HLA in healthy donors (dated 2017 in TCRdb). At the level of the whole study: According to an earlier analysis of a few hundred of the donors, 150 million to 200 million T cells yielded roughly 110 million unique TCR beta sequences and more than 250 Gb of sequence data. Typing coverage varied by locus: about 620-630 donors for A, B, C, DRB1 and DQB1; roughly 520 for DQA1; some 610 for DPA1; around 450 for DPB1. Along with the approximately 650-subject first cohort, a separate validation cohort of roughly 110 different subjects was used. Of the roughly 390 genotyped donors, over 65% fell in the genetic ancestry cluster associated with self-reported Caucasian donors. All discovery cohort repertoires had been generated using a single sequencing platform. Rather than drawing on any new phenotypic data, the later analysis identified candidate immune exposures from TCR beta sequences and the way those sequences occurred across donors. Genome-wide SNP genotypes for about 55% of the roughly 670 donors were used in a later genetic analysis, which treated that subset as a discovery cohort. Among almost 400 genotyped donors of the cohort, an average of around 240,000 unique TCR beta nucleotide sequences were sequenced per donor, approximately 20% of them non-productive. Donor age, sex, ethnicity and CMV serostatus were compiled alongside the repertoire data. The study profiled the T cell repertoires of fewer than 850 subjects by immunosequencing and related them to cytomegalovirus serostatus. The aim of the study was to test whether cataloging public T cell receptors could identify signatures of past pathogen exposure. A later analysis re-analyzed previously published TCR beta repertoires from several hundred donors and added high-resolution HLA genotyping to study TCR occurrence patterns. High-throughput TCR immunosequencing, statistical association of individual TCRs with disease status, and machine learning were combined to predict cytomegalovirus infection status. An earlier analysis of about 600 of the donors used high-throughput TCR beta sequencing to judge whether each TCR beta V gene segment behaved as functional or pseudogenic. Both class I and class II loci were covered by HLA typing, at four-digit resolution. Roughly five DR-DQ haplotypes were handled as single units for association and clustering, since linkage in the cohort was strong. An early release covering roughly 600 HLA-typed donors comprised about 300 gigabases of sequencing data and around 86 million unique TCR sequences.

Relative to germline, V is missing 6 bases and J is missing 5 bases, with 10 bases of the junction outside any gene match. The CDR3, cysteine through phenylalanine, is 15 amino acids long. Only the CDR3 portion is preserved as DNA: 45 bases, with reading frame beginning at the first base. Looking up the germline V gene yields CDR1 SGHTA and CDR2 FQGNSA. The cohort comprised fewer than 750 healthy bone marrow donors. At the time of sampling, all cohort members were nominally healthy, though unrecorded immune exposures were likely present. The donor tested CMV seronegative and was one of the 352 seronegative cohort members. Every donor gave a peripheral blood sample, and the peripheral blood mononuclear cells from that sample were used for TCR beta sequencing. Genomic DNA extraction from the blood cell samples was performed with the Qiagen DNeasy Blood Extraction Kit. About this clone: Its antigen specificity is not known.

What the authors observed across the whole study: In a later genetic analysis, a missense DCLRE1C variant was associated with V-gene and J-gene trimming of TCR beta chains, and the association was replicated in an independent cohort. The 87-base-pair reads could not distinguish some IMGT-functional V segments, including TRBV6-2 and TRBV6-3, so those segments were excluded. In an earlier analysis of fewer than 750 of the donors, most TCR beta V segments were observed in productive rearrangements about 90% or about 30% of the time, broadly matching IMGT annotations. Because some donors lacked HLA typing at each locus, the association tests relied only on the typed subset. When HLA alleles, especially DR and DQ, strongly co-occurred, attributing TCR associations to individual alleles was difficult. Presence/absence analyses assumed roughly uniform sequencing depth across donors, an assumption that may not hold. This cohort had only TCR beta chains sequenced, and the lack of alpha or paired-chain data limited which features could be detected. Linkage disequilibrium might explain the correlated functional status among segregating V segments, but an unknown experimental factor could not be excluded. In a later analysis, several top co-occurrence clusters were reported to appear linked to parvovirus B19, influenza, CMV and Epstein-Barr virus. The study listed 164 TCR beta chains as associated with cytomegalovirus. A later genetic analysis reported fewer N-insertions in productive TCRs among donors in an Asian-associated ancestry cluster than the roughly 640-donor mean. At a false discovery rate of 0.05, a later analysis linked 15,000 to 20,000 TCR beta sequences to specific HLA alleles. According to a later analysis, TCR association rates differed among HLA loci, with DRB1 alleles showing the most associated TCRs and HLA-C alleles showing the fewest. Because counts were too low, more than 15 rarely observed V segments, including chromosome 9 orphons, were excluded from the earlier analysis of several hundred of the donors. In a later analysis, most CMV-associated TCR beta chains were found to appear HLA-restricted, with HLA associations seemingly driven largely by CMV exposure. In vitro tests confirmed that a few of the cytomegalovirus-associated TCR beta chains recognize cytomegalovirus antigens. A cluster of highly shared sequence variants was judged likely to be a technical artifact of the sequencing pipeline. In both the original and validation cohorts, the classifier was reported to diagnose cytomegalovirus status with high specificity and sensitivity. According to the authors, the approach could potentially be generalized to other disease states and immunological phenotypes. Compared with equally common non-associated chains, HLA-associated TCR beta chains in a later analysis were more clonally expanded and had lower generation probabilities. For the cohort, immune exposure information was limited to CMV serostatus. Most TCR sequences were observed very rarely across donors, whereas some public TCRs were present in many individuals. A further reported finding was that TCR beta sequences accurately predicted the HLA-A and HLA-B alleles for most subjects in the first cohort.

The library came from the immunoSEQ multiplex PCR assay. A mixture of 60 forward primers for TCR Vbeta segments and 13 reverse primers for TCR Jbeta segments was used in the multiplex PCR. The CDR3 region of rearranged TCR beta genes was amplified from genomic DNA by a multiplex PCR assay. The Illumina HiSeq System was used to sequence the amplified TCR beta libraries as 87-base-pair reads. From the authors' description of their analysis: A later analysis counted some 80 million unique TCR beta chains across the 666 repertoires, and roughly 10 million of these chains were shared by at least two donors. Raw reads were error-corrected and collapsed into unique sequences by a nearest-neighbor algorithm in which closely related sequences were merged to remove PCR and sequencing errors. CDR3 sequences were aligned to IMGT reference sequences to assign V, D and J gene segments. For a sequence to be retained, a match of at least six nucleotides was required to both a V gene segment and a J gene segment. Rearrangements were called productive when the CDR3 lacked stop codons and stayed in frame with V and J; all others were non-productive. CDR3 was defined by IMGT convention, running from the second conserved V-encoded cysteine to the conserved J-encoded phenylalanine. The earlier analysis of around 640 of the donors excluded sequences that lacked an unambiguous match to a single V gene segment. In an earlier analysis of approximately 590 of the donors, V segments were called functional above 56.7% productive rearrangements and were called segregating when the between-donor standard deviation exceeded 5%. A statistical classification framework was built to diagnose cytomegalovirus status from the catalog of TCR beta chain sequences. In a later analysis, V and J genes were assigned by comparing TCR nucleotide sequences against IMGT/GENE-DB human TR gene sequences. A later analysis assigned CDR3 sequences and most-parsimonious VDJ recombination scenarios with the TCRdist pipeline. In a later analysis, every TCR beta chain was defined by the combination of its CDR3 amino acid sequence and its V-gene family, and reads without a unique V-gene family were dropped. To address suspected cross-contamination and a sequencing artifact, a later analysis removed 592 highly shared, low-generation-probability nucleotide sequences. In a later analysis, a clonal expansion index was calculated for each public chain from normalized within-repertoire ranks of inferred template counts. Generation probabilities in a later analysis came from a VDJ recombination model fitted to out-of-frame rearrangements, and those results were checked against IGoR. Hypergeometric tests were used in a later analysis to score TCR-TCR, TCR-HLA and TCR-CMV co-occurrence, with a repertoire-size bias correction applied to the TCR pairs. In a later analysis, false discovery rates were estimated by permuting HLA or CMV assignments 20 times. In a later analysis, co-occurring TCRs were grouped using DBSCAN, and TCRdist sequence similarity was added for clustering within HLA-allele-positive subsets. For co-occurrence clustering, repertoires with fewer than 30,000 or more than 120,000 public chains were excluded, along with about five repertoires with anomalous nucleotide sharing. TCRdb stores this immuneACCESS table with in-frame sequences only. Part of the clones is absent; in the studies checked, under half of the shortfall reflects unresolved V genes, and no reason is known for the rest. V and J calls and clone size follow that table, whereas D and trimming were derived from the DNA. The sample table on file contains 130,000 to 150,000 clones. 0.8% to 1% of the sample is held by the ten biggest clonotypes.

Rearrangement joined TRBV7-2 to TRBJ2-5; 9 bases in between match TRBD1. The TCR comes from a male donor in good health and CMV-seronegative. Material for sequencing was PBMCs. The CDR3 region: CASSTDRGARETQYF. The nucleotide sequence is TGTGCCAGCAGTACCGACAGGGGGGCTAGGGAGACCCAGTACTTC.